The rows below give T cell receptor beta chains drawn from one sample of a study of blood T cells in healthy people across ages. TCRdb used MiXCR to reprocess the 5' RACE reads, holding one entry per CDR3 protein. This sample yields approximately 850,000 distinct CDR3 sequences, of which around 42% are seen a single time; around 21% belongs to the top ten. The sample taken for sequencing was blood. The source of these receptors is a man aged 60 to 69 in good health. CDR3s include the opening cysteine and the closing phenylalanine or tryptophan. The D gene is left open where the match is weak. Clone size is shown for a subset of rows, as once, few, many or a class of expanded clone.

TRBJ1-1 | TRBV29-1 | - | TRBD1 | CSVTRTGNTEAFF | TGCAGCGTTACACGGACAGGGAACACTGAAGCTTTCTTT
TRBJ2-2 | TRBV7-2 | - | - | CASSLVSGGGTGELFF | TGTGCCAGCAGCTTAGTGTCGGGGGGCGGCACCGGGGAGCTGTTTTTT
TRBJ2-6 | TRBV4-3 | few | - | CASSQEYSGANVLTF | TGCGCCAGCAGCCAAGAATACTCTGGGGCCAACGTCCTGACTTTC
TRBJ2-7 | TRBV11-2 | few | TRBD1 | CASSLDLQGTYEQYF | TGTGCCAGCAGCTTAGACTTACAGGGGACCTACGAGCAGTACTTC
TRBJ2-7 | TRBV29-1 | - | TRBD1 | CSVQTGWAYEQYF | TGCAGCGTTCAGACAGGGTGGGCCTACGAGCAGTACTTC
TRBJ2-7 | TRBV2 | few | TRBD1 | CASSGGQGHYEQYF | TGTGCCAGCAGCGGGGGACAGGGGCACTACGAGCAGTACTTC
TRBJ2-1 | TRBV6-1 | - | TRBD1 | CASSGRTGKDYNEQFF | TGTGCCAGCAGTGGCCGGACAGGGAAAGACTACAATGAGCAGTTCTTC
TRBJ1-4 | TRBV4-3 | - | - | CASSQDLYRPNEKLFF | TGCGCCAGCAGCCAAGATCTCTACAGACCGAATGAAAAACTGTTTTTT
TRBJ1-5 | TRBV20-1 | many | - | CSARDLWRGTYDNQPQHF | TGCAGTGCTAGAGATCTTTGGAGGGGAACGTATGACAATCAGCCCCAGCATTTT
TRBJ2-1 | TRBV12-3/TRBV12-4 | - | TRBD2 | CASSESGAFREQFF | TGTGCCAGCAGTGAAAGCGGGGCCTTTCGGGAGCAGTTCTTC
TRBJ2-1 | TRBV7-2 | few | TRBD2 | CASSQNAGGFNEQFF | TGTGCCAGCAGCCAAAACGCGGGGGGATTCAATGAGCAGTTCTTC
TRBJ1-2 | TRBV20-1 | few | - | CSAHGAGGYTF | TGCAGTGCTCACGGGGCGGGTGGCTACACCTTC
TRBJ2-5 | TRBV30 | - | - | CAWSVLSSTQETQYF | TGTGCCTGGAGTGTATTATCTAGTACGCAAGAGACCCAGTACTTC
TRBJ2-1 | TRBV5-1 | - | - | CASRVGAGTLNEQFF | TGCGCCAGCAGGGTTGGCGCGGGGACTTTAAATGAGCAGTTCTTC
TRBJ2-3 | TRBV20-1 | once | TRBD2 | CSASLGTSGGDTQYF | TGCAGTGCTAGCCTGGGGACTAGCGGGGGGGATACGCAGTATTTT
TRBJ1-1 | TRBV4-1 | - | - | CASSQEIGDTEAFF | TGCGCCAGCAGCCAAGAGATAGGGGACACTGAAGCTTTCTTT
TRBJ2-7 | TRBV10-1 | - | - | CASSDQFKNEQYF | TGCGCCAGCAGTGACCAGTTTAAGAACGAGCAGTACTTC
TRBJ2-5 | TRBV5-1 | - | TRBD1 | CASSVQPGTELQETQYF | TGCGCCAGCAGCGTGCAACCCGGGACAGAACTTCAAGAGACCCAGTACTTC
TRBJ1-2 | TRBV4-3 | - | - | CASSQEAGRGGYTF | TGCGCCAGCAGCCAAGAGGCGGGACGTGGCGGCTACACCTTC
TRBJ2-1 | TRBV3-1 | - | TRBD1 | CASSQDLRDRAYNEQFF | TGTGCCAGCAGCCAAGATCTTCGGGACAGGGCCTACAATGAGCAGTTCTTC
TRBJ1-4 | TRBV7-2 | - | TRBD1 | CASSSRQGRNEKLFF | TGTGCCAGCAGCTCAAGACAGGGCCGGAATGAAAAACTGTTTTTT
TRBJ2-5 | TRBV2 | - | - | CASNREMEETQYF | TGTGCCAGCAACAGGGAGATGGAAGAGACCCAGTACTTC
TRBJ2-7 | TRBV27 | - | TRBD2 | CASSPTAATSGVYEQYF | TGTGCCAGCAGTCCGACCGCCGCGACTAGCGGGGTTTACGAGCAGTACTTC
TRBJ2-7 | TRBV28 | few | TRBD2 | CASKLAGSYEQYF | TGTGCCAGCAAACTAGCGGGGTCCTACGAGCAGTACTTC
TRBJ2-7 | TRBV27 | - | - | CASSTAGTQQYF | TGTGCCAGCAGTACCGCCGGGACTCAGCAGTACTTC
TRBJ2-7 | TRBV20-1 | - | - | CSARPWSYEQYF | TGCAGTGCTCGCCCTTGGAGCTACGAGCAGTACTTC
TRBJ1-2 | TRBV20-1 | - | - | CSARGSPGYTF | TGCAGTGCTAGGGGGTCCCCTGGCTACACCTTC
TRBJ1-2 | TRBV25-1 | - | - | CASSARQRYGYTF | TGTGCCAGCAGTGCCCGACAGCGCTATGGCTACACCTTC
TRBJ2-3 | TRBV5-1 | few | - | CASTNPTTDTQYF | TGCGCCAGCACTAACCCCACCACAGATACGCAGTATTTT
TRBJ2-1 | TRBV20-1 | - | - | CSARDREDYSYNEQFF | TGCAGTGCTAGAGATAGGGAGGACTACTCCTACAATGAGCAGTTCTTC
TRBJ2-3 | TRBV6-2/TRBV6-3 | few | TRBD1 | CASSRQGEQYF | TGTGCCAGCAGTAGGCAGGGGGAGCAGTATTTT
TRBJ2-2 | TRBV9 | few | - | CASSASQTSTTGELFF | TGTGCCAGCAGCGCATCACAGACTAGTACTACCGGGGAGCTGTTTTTT
TRBJ2-5 | TRBV25-1 | - | TRBD1 | CAGSEYQGANLETQYF | TGTGCCGGCAGTGAATATCAGGGGGCAAATCTAGAGACCCAGTACTTC
TRBJ2-7 | TRBV11-1 | - | - | CASSFLGLIEQYF | TGTGCCAGCAGCTTTCTAGGCTTGATCGAGCAGTACTTC
TRBJ2-7 | TRBV21-1 | - | - | CASSKGDRVYEQYF | TGTGCCAGCAGCAAAGGGGACAGGGTCTACGAGCAGTACTTC
TRBJ2-7 | TRBV5-8 | - | TRBD2 | CASIPEMGLRYEQYF | TGTGCCAGCATCCCCGAAATGGGACTACGCTACGAGCAGTACTTC
TRBJ2-3 | TRBV7-9 | few | - | CASSLNRGGPDTQYF | TGTGCCAGCAGCCTCAACAGGGGAGGCCCAGATACGCAGTATTTT
TRBJ2-7 | TRBV13 | - | - | CASRARELPAYEQYF | TGTGCCAGCAGGGCCCGGGAACTCCCGGCCTACGAGCAGTACTTC
TRBJ1-1 | TRBV7-9 | - | TRBD1 | CASSQQGVFTEAFF | TGTGCCAGCAGCCAACAGGGGGTGTTCACTGAAGCTTTCTTT
TRBJ1-2 | TRBV14 | few | - | CASSQSGRPLYGYTF | TGTGCCAGCAGCCAGAGCGGCCGCCCCCTCTATGGCTACACCTTC
TRBJ1-2 | TRBV2 | once | TRBD1 | CASSLGQANNYGYTF | TGTGCCAGCTCCTTGGGACAGGCAAATAACTATGGCTACACCTTC
TRBJ2-6 | TRBV27 | few | - | CASSRYPGANVLTF | TGTGCCAGCAGCCGCTACCCTGGGGCCAACGTCCTGACTTTC
TRBJ2-1 | TRBV7-2 | many | TRBD2 | CASSLVGLAGGRSTYNEQFF | TGTGCCAGCAGCTTAGTGGGTCTAGCGGGGGGCCGAAGCACCTACAATGAGCAGTTCTTC
TRBJ2-7 | TRBV10-1 | - | TRBD1 | CASSDTGVTEEQYF | TGCGCCAGCAGTGATACAGGGGTTACGGAGGAGCAGTACTTC
TRBJ2-5 | TRBV11-3 | - | - | CASSLGVSGTQYF | TGTGCCAGCAGCTTAGGGGTTAGCGGGACCCAGTACTTC
TRBJ1-2 | TRBV27 | - | - | CASSFWEGYGYTF | TGTGCCAGCAGTTTTTGGGAGGGCTATGGCTACACCTTC
TRBJ2-3 | TRBV12-3/TRBV12-4 | - | TRBD1 | CTSSTGVETDTQYF | TGTACCAGCAGCACAGGGGTTGAGACAGATACGCAGTATTTT
TRBJ2-7 | TRBV27 | - | - | CASNTHGGGSYEQYF | TGTGCCAGCAACACCCACGGGGGCGGCTCCTACGAGCAGTACTTC
TRBJ2-3 | TRBV10-3 | few | - | CAISDFAGPNTDTQYF | TGTGCCATCAGTGACTTTGCGGGGCCCAACACAGATACGCAGTATTTT
TRBJ2-7 | TRBV14 | - | - | CASSQDRTEQYF | TGTGCCAGCAGCCAAGACAGGACCGAGCAGTACTTC
TRBJ1-1 | TRBV12-3/TRBV12-4 | - | - | CASSFGGETEAFF | TGTGCCAGCAGTTTCGGAGGGGAGACTGAAGCTTTCTTT
TRBJ2-3 | TRBV5-5 | - | TRBD2 | CASSWGLAGGGDTQYF | TGTGCCAGCAGCTGGGGACTAGCGGGGGGCGGGGATACGCAGTATTTT
TRBJ1-1 | TRBV19 | - | - | CASRQLSNTEAFF | TGTGCCAGTCGACAGCTGTCGAACACTGAAGCTTTCTTT
TRBJ1-1 | TRBV30 | - | - | CACLVVSTEAFF | TGTGCCTGCCTCGTTGTTTCCACTGAAGCTTTCTTT
TRBJ2-5 | TRBV20-1 | - | - | CSARSREQYF | TGCAGTGCTAGATCCCGTGAGCAGTACTTC
TRBJ1-4 | TRBV7-2 | many | - | CASSLPGVGEKLFF | TGTGCCAGCAGCTTGCCAGGGGTCGGTGAAAAACTGTTTTTT
TRBJ2-1 | TRBV28 | - | TRBD2 | CASSLRTSREQFF | TGTGCCAGCAGTTTAAGGACTAGTCGTGAGCAGTTCTTC